These T cell receptor beta chains were read from a single sample in a study of cytomegalovirus exposure and HLA in healthy donors. Some clones are missing from TCRdb's copy, which holds only in-frame ones; the method was immunoSEQ multiplex PCR. The repertoire holds more than 85,000 clones, about 80% seen once, with about 7.7% in the top ten. The specimen sequenced was PBMCs. Receptor source: a woman in her 50s in good health and CMV-seropositive. Each CDR3 is given with its conserved first and last residue. The D gene is left open where the match is weak. A clone size is listed for some rows: how often the clone was seen (once, few, many), or a class if it is expanded.

J gene,clone size,V gene,D gene,CDR3 DNA,CDR3 protein
TRBJ1-5,-,TRBV7-2,TRBD1,TGTGCCAGCAGCTTAGTGACAGGGTCCAATCAGCCCCAGCATTTT,CASSLVTGSNQPQHF
TRBJ2-7,-,TRBV7-2,-,TGTGCCAGCAGCTTAGAGGGACTCCCGACCTACGAGCAGTACTTC,CASSLEGLPTYEQYF
TRBJ2-7,-,TRBV5-4,TRBD2,TGTGCCAGCAGCCGGGCGACGGGAGGTAGGGACGAGCAGTACTTC,CASSRATGGRDEQYF
TRBJ2-2,few,TRBV6-1,-,TGTGCCAGCAGTGAAGCAAGGGGCTGGGGGGAGCTGTTTTTT,CASSEARGWGELFF
TRBJ2-1,-,TRBV7-9,TRBD1,TGTGCCAGCAGCATCACCGGGACAGGATCCTACAATGAGCAGTTCTTC,CASSITGTGSYNEQFF
TRBJ2-5,few,TRBV9,TRBD2,TGTGCCAGCAGCGTAGATAGCGGGAGAAGGGAGACCCAGTACTTC,CASSVDSGRRETQYF
TRBJ2-7,-,TRBV6-1,TRBD1,TGTGCCAGCAGCCCGACAGGGGGCTACGAGCAGTACTTC,CASSPTGGYEQYF
TRBJ1-1,once,TRBV13,TRBD1,TGTGCCAGCAGCTTTCCTCGGGACAGGAACACTGAAGCTTTCTTT,CASSFPRDRNTEAFF
TRBJ2-2,-,TRBV15,TRBD1,TGTGCCACCAGCAACTATAACAACAGGGGCGTTCGCACCGGGGAGCTGTTTTTT,CATSNYNNRGVRTGELFF
TRBJ2-6,-,TRBV6-5,-,TGTGCCAGCACACGTGGGGCCAACGGCCTGACTTTC,CASTRGANGLTF
TRBJ2-5,few,TRBV14,TRBD2,TGTGCCAGCAGCCGGGGACTAGGGGAGACCCAGTACTTC,CASSRGLGETQYF
TRBJ2-3,few,TRBV5-6,TRBD2,TGTGCCAGCAGCTTGACTAGCGGGAGCGGGACAGATACGCAGTATTTT,CASSLTSGSGTDTQYF
TRBJ1-3,few,TRBV6-6,TRBD1,TGTGCCAGCAGTCCAGGACAGGGGCCCTCTGGAAACACCATATATTTT,CASSPGQGPSGNTIYF
TRBJ2-5,-,TRBV6-1,-,TGTGCCAGCAGTGTCCAGGGGTGGGAGACCCAGTACTTC,CASSVQGWETQYF
TRBJ2-3,few,TRBV12-5,TRBD1,TGTGCTAGTGGTTTGGGGGACAGGGGGCGTCAAGATACGCAGTATTTT,CASGLGDRGRQDTQYF
TRBJ2-1,-,TRBV6-1,TRBD2,TGTGCCAGCATCCCTGGGACTAGTATTGAGCAGTTCTTC,CASIPGTSIEQFF
TRBJ2-2,few,TRBV18,TRBD1,TGTGCCAGCTCAATGGACAGGGTGAACACCGGGGAGCTGTTTTTT,CASSMDRVNTGELFF
TRBJ1-3,-,TRBV6-1,-,TGTGCCAGCAGCCCCGGGAGCTCTGGAAACACCATATATTTT,CASSPGSSGNTIYF
TRBJ1-2,-,TRBV9,TRBD1,TGTGCCAGCAGCCCCCGGACAGGGAATGGCTACACCTTC,CASSPRTGNGYTF
TRBJ1-5,few,TRBV19,-,TGTGCCAGTACTCCACAAGGAGTGCAGCCCCAGCATTTT,CASTPQGVQPQHF
TRBJ1-2,-,TRBV28,-,TGTGCCAGCAGTTTAGACAGCCTATATGGCTACACCTTC,CASSLDSLYGYTF
TRBJ1-1,few,TRBV6-5,TRBD1,TGTGCCAGCAGGCCCAACAGGGGAAGTGAAGCTTTCTTT,CASRPNRGSEAFF
TRBJ2-7,-,TRBV6-1,-,TGTGCCATTACTGAGGGCGGGGCCTCCTACGAGCAGTACTTC,CAITEGGASYEQYF
TRBJ2-7,-,TRBV27,-,TGTGCCAGCAGCCCGACGGGGGGCTTTAACTACGAGCAGTACTTC,CASSPTGGFNYEQYF
TRBJ2-7,once,TRBV6-5,-,TGTGCCAGCAGGGGTTCTAGCTACGAGCAGTACTTC,CASRGSSYEQYF
TRBJ2-3,-,TRBV7-3,-,TGTGCCAGCAGCTTAACTTCAGGGGATAGCACAGATACGCAGTATTTT,CASSLTSGDSTDTQYF
TRBJ2-5,-,TRBV6-6,TRBD1,TGTGCCAGCAGCCCCGACAGGGGGGTTATCCAAGAGACCCAGTACTTC,CASSPDRGVIQETQYF
TRBJ1-2,-,TRBV6-6,-,TGTGCCAGCAGTTACTCAGGGGGGGGCGCAGATGGCTACACCTTC,CASSYSGGGADGYTF
TRBJ2-3,-,TRBV27,-,TGTGCCAGCAGTTTATCGATTAGTCAGGGCACAGATACGCAGTATTTT,CASSLSISQGTDTQYF
TRBJ2-1,-,TRBV2,TRBD2,TGTGCCAGCAGACGGGAGGGTTTCTACAATGAGCAGTTCTTC,CASRREGFYNEQFF
TRBJ2-2,few,TRBV6-5,-,TGTGCCAGCAGAGACAGGTTTAGCACCGGGGAGCTGTTTTTT,CASRDRFSTGELFF
TRBJ2-3,-,TRBV4-1,TRBD2,TGCGCCAGCAGATCGGCGGGAGTAGGGGATACGCAGTATTTT,CASRSAGVGDTQYF
TRBJ1-1,-,TRBV5-6,-,TGTGCCAGCAGTTTTGGAAGGGGGAAAACTGAAGCTCTCTTT,CASSFGRGKTEALF
TRBJ2-2,-,TRBV13,TRBD2,TGTGCCAGCAGCTTTAGCGGGAGGGCCCTCGGCACCGGGGAGCTGTTTTTT,CASSFSGRALGTGELFF
TRBJ2-7,-,TRBV6-1,TRBD2,TGTGCTAGCGGGAAAGGGGGACCTCTCGAGCAGTACTTC,CASGKGGPLEQYF
TRBJ1-5,-,TRBV2,-,TGTGCCAGCAGTGCCCGGACAGATTTCAATCAGCCCCAGCATTTT,CASSARTDFNQPQHF
TRBJ2-7,-,TRBV6-5,TRBD1,TGTGCCAGCAGTTCCCCCGGGACAGGGTACGAGCAGTACTTC,CASSSPGTGYEQYF
TRBJ2-1,-,TRBV5-4,-,TGTGCCAGCAGCTTTAGCGGTGGCTCCTACAATGAGCAGTTCTTC,CASSFSGGSYNEQFF
TRBJ2-1,-,TRBV5-4,TRBD1,TGTGCCAGCAGCCTACAGGGGGCCCGCTCCTACAATGAGCAGTTCTTC,CASSLQGARSYNEQFF
TRBJ2-5,-,TRBV18,TRBD1,TGTGCCAGCTCACCAACAGGGGTTGAGACCCAGTACTTC,CASSPTGVETQYF
TRBJ2-7,-,TRBV18,-,TGTGCCAGCTCACCGACTGCTACCTACGAGCAGTACTTC,CASSPTATYEQYF
TRBJ1-2,once,TRBV19,TRBD1,TGTGCCAGTAGTGGAGGCCAGGGGGGCTTTAACTATGGCTACACCTTC,CASSGGQGGFNYGYTF
TRBJ2-2,-,TRBV6-1,-,TGTGCCAGTTCACAGGGCACCGGGGAGCTGTTTTTT,CASSQGTGELFF
TRBJ1-2,-,TRBV7-9,-,TGTGCCAGCAGCTCCGGGGGGGGCTATGGCTACACCTTC,CASSSGGGYGYTF
TRBJ2-7,-,TRBV18,-,TGTGCCAGCTCACCTTCTGAGCGCGAGCAGTACTTC,CASSPSEREQYF
TRBJ1-1,-,TRBV6-1,-,TGTGCCAGCAGTAAGACACAGTTATTCACTGAAGCTTTCTTT,CASSKTQLFTEAFF
TRBJ2-1,once,TRBV7-8,TRBD1,TGTGCCAGCACCACTCACAGGGGGCCTGCCTACAATGAGCAGTTCTTC,CASTTHRGPAYNEQFF
TRBJ2-4,-,TRBV2,-,TGTGCCAGCAGTGAAGCACAGGTCTTCAAAAACATTCAGTACTTC,CASSEAQVFKNIQYF
TRBJ2-2,-,TRBV7-2,TRBD2,TGTGCCAGCAGCCAACGGACTAGTTTAAACACCGGGGAGCTGTTTTTT,CASSQRTSLNTGELFF
TRBJ2-1,-,TRBV18,-,TGTGCCAGCTCACCAAAAGTTGGGCGGGATGAGCAGTTCTTC,CASSPKVGRDEQFF
TRBJ2-4,once,TRBV13,TRBD1,TGTGCCAGCAGCTTAGGCGGGACAGGGGCCTTCGGAAGCAAAAACAGTCAGTACTTC,CASSLGGTGAFGSKNSQYF